One sample yielded the 3 T cell receptor beta chains listed below, sequenced in a study of blood T cell repertoires in COVID-19. Sequenced by immunoSEQ multiplex PCR; TCRdb stores in-frame clones only, minus some. The sample lists approximately 240,000 clones; roughly 87% were seen once. The sequenced sample consisted of PBMCs or T cells enriched from blood (not recorded which). Receptor source: a woman under 40 with acute COVID-19.

The J gene is TRBJ2-5, the V gene TRBV18, with a tentative D call TRBD2 (5 bases). Germline V gene lookup returns CDR1 KGHSH and CDR2 LQKENI. The germline V and J ends were trimmed by 3 bases and 1 base, with 9 bases remaining between them. The CDR3 covers 14 residues. In nucleotides, the CDR3 is TGTGCCAGCTCACCTCCGGGAATCCAAGAGACCCAGTACTTC. It specifies CASSPPGIQETQYF.

The chain carries TRBV11-3 and TRBJ2-1; 9 positions agree with TRBD1. The CDR3 loop spans 15 amino acids. The J segment lost 5 bases and the V segment lost 5 bases, leaving 7 bases of the junction unmatched. Germline lookup yields CDR1 SGHNT and CDR2 YENEEA. CDR3 amino acids: CASSVGTGIDNEQFF. CDR3 DNA sequence: TGTGCCAGCAGCGTCGGGACAGGGATCGACAATGAGCAGTTCTTC.

The chain joins TRBV9 to TRBJ1-2; TRBD1 aligns across 9 bases. The CDR3 contains 19 residues. Germline CDR1 is SGDLS and CDR2 is YYNGEE. Trimming removed 0 bases from V and 3 bases from J; junction bases left unmatched: 15. The CDR3 DNA is TGTGCCAGCAGCGTAGACAGGGGGCCAATTAAAGACCAGTACTATGGCTACACCTTC. Protein sequence: CASSVDRGPIKDQYYGYTF.